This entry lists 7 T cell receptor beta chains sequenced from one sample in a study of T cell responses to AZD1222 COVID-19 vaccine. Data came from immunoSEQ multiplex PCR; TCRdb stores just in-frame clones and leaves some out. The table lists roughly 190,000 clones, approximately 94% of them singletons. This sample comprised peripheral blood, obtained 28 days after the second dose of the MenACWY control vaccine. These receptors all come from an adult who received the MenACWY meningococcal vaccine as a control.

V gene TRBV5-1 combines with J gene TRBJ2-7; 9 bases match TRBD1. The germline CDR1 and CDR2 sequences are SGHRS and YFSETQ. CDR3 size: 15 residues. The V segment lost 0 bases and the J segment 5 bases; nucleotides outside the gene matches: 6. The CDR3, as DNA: TGCGCCAGCAGCTTGGACAGGGGGCTTGGAGACGAGCAGTACTTC. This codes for CASSLDRGLGDEQYF.

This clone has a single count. CDR3: CASRGLLYNEQFF. The CDR3 DNA follows: TGTGCCAGCAGGGGACTCCTCTACAATGAGCAGTTCTTC. The chain employs TRBV2 and TRBJ2-1; maybe TRBD2 (6 bases). The CDR3 extends over 13 amino acids. V was cut by 6 bases and J by 3 bases, with 9 bases left in between. Germline V CDR1 and CDR2: SNHLY, FYNNEI.

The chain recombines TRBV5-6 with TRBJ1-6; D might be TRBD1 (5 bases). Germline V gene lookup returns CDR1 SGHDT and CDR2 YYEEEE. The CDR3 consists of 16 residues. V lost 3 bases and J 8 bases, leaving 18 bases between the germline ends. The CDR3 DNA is TGTGCCAGCAGCTCCGGACACGTAAAGATTGATTCACCCCTCCACTTT. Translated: CASSSGHVKIDSPLHF.

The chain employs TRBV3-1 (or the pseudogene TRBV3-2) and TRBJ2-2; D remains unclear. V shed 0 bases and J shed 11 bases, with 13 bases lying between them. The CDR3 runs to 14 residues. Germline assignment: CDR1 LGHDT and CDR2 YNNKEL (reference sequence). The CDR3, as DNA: TGTGCCAGCAGCCAAGATACGGCTTCAACTGAGCTGTTTTTT. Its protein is CASSQDTASTELFF.

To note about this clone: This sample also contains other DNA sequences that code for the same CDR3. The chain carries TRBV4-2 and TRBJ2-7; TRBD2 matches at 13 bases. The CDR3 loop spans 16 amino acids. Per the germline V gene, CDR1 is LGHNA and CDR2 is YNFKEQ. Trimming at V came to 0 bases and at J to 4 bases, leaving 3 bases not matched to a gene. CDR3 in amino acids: CASSQELAGGRYEQYF. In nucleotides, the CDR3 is TGTGCCAGCAGCCAAGAACTAGCGGGAGGGAGGTACGAGCAGTACTTC.

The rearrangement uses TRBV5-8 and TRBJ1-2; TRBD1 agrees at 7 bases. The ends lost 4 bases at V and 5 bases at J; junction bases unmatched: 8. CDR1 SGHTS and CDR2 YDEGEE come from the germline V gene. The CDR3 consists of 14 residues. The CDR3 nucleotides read TGTGCCAGCAGCCGTCCGGACAGGAATTATGGCTACACCTTC. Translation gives CASSRPDRNYGYTF.

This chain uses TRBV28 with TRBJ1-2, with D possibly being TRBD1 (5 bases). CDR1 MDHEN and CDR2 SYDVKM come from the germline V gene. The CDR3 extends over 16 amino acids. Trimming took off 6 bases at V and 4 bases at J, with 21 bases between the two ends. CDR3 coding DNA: TGTGCCAGCAGCTCCGGGGCAGAGGGTTACCTCTATGGCTACACCTTC. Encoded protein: CASSSGAEGYLYGYTF.